The 22 T cell receptor beta chains below were found in one sample sequenced in a study of T cell responses to AZD1222 COVID-19 vaccine. This table comes from immunoSEQ multiplex PCR, and its TCRdb copy is limited to in-frame clones, with some not included. The table shows roughly 80,000 clones, with around 89% occurring only once. The sample here was peripheral blood, taken on day 0 of MenACWY control vaccination. The receptors derive from an adult in good health.

The rearrangement joins TRBV2 to TRBJ1-4; a possible D gene is TRBD1 (6 bases). The CDR3 spans 12 residues. Germline CDR1 reads SNHLY; CDR2 reads FYNNEI. V was pared by 6 bases and J by 7 bases, with 9 bases between. The CDR3 region is CASRADSEKLFF. The CDR3 nucleotides are TGTGCCAGCAGAGCGGACAGTGAAAAACTGTTTTTT.

This chain connects TRBV6-1 to TRBJ2-5, with D uncertain. The CDR3 loop spans 17 amino acids. The germline V gene encodes CDR1 MNHNS and CDR2 SASEGT. V lost 2 bases to trimming and J lost 0 bases, with 16 bases between them. CDR3 sequence reads: CASSERPPGMYQETQYF. CDR3 nucleotide sequence: TGTGCCAGCAGTGAACGGCCCCCGGGCATGTACCAAGAGACCCAGTACTTC.

The chain couples TRBV27 to TRBJ1-4; TRBD1 might be the D (6 bases). Germline V gene sequence: CDR1 MNHEY, CDR2 SMNVEV (reference sequence). V gave up 8 bases and J gave up 0 bases, with 10 bases separating them. The CDR3 covers 14 residues. CDR3 coding DNA: TGTGCCAGCGGGCGACAGGCAACTAATGAAAAACTGTTTTTT. Translation: CASGRQATNEKLFF.

The rearrangement joins TRBV9 to TRBJ2-4; perhaps TRBD2 as D (6 bases). Germline V lookup: CDR1 SGDLS, CDR2 YYNGEE. The V end lost 2 bases, the J end lost 0 bases, and 12 bases lay between the germline ends. The CDR3 extends over 16 amino acids. CDR3 nucleotides: TGTGCCAGCAGCGTGGGTCAGGAGGGAGCCAAAAACATTCAGTACTTC. As protein: CASSVGQEGAKNIQYF.

The J gene is TRBJ2-7, the V gene TRBV7-2; 7 bases are a match to TRBD2. Germline-derived CDR1 and CDR2 are SGHTA and FQGNSA. The CDR3 covers 13 residues. With 5 bases clipped from V and 3 bases from J, the junction kept 4 bases outside the gene matches. The CDR3 spells CASSRDYRYEQYF. As DNA, the CDR3 is TGTGCCAGCAGCCGGGACTATCGCTACGAGCAGTACTTC.

The V and J genes are TRBV5-1 and TRBJ2-1; the D gene is possibly TRBD2 (6 bases). Germline CDR1 and CDR2: SGHRS and YFSETQ. There are 16 residues in the CDR3. With 0 bases removed from V and 5 bases from J, the gap between germline ends came to 15 bases. The CDR3 region has the DNA TGCGCCAGCAGCTTGGGTCACGGGGGTAAAGACAATGAGCAGTTCTTC. It encodes CASSLGHGGKDNEQFF.

This sequence joins TRBV6-1 and TRBJ2-7; 9 positions match TRBD1. Per the germline V gene, CDR1 is MNHNS and CDR2 is SASEGT. V gave up 0 bases and J gave up 7 bases; unmatched junction bases: 10. This CDR3 spans 16 amino acids. The CDR3 DNA reads as TGTGCCAGCAGTGAAGCGCACTCGGGACAGGGTGTAGAGCAGTACTTC. Its protein is CASSEAHSGQGVEQYF.

The rearrangement links TRBV28 to TRBJ2-7; D ambiguous. From germline, CDR1 is MDHEN and CDR2 SYDVKM. The CDR3 totals 15 residues. V lost 6 bases and J 6 bases, leaving 21 bases between the germline ends. The DNA of the CDR3 is TGTGCCAGCAGCCCTCCCGGCGGATTCAGCTTCGAGCAGTACTTC. Translated, it gives CASSPPGGFSFEQYF.

V gene TRBV7-9 combines with J gene TRBJ1-3; no definite D call. The CDR3 runs to 12 residues. Germline CDR1 is SEHNR and CDR2 is FQNEAQ (reference sequence). The V and J ends lost 3 bases and 4 bases respectively, with 4 bases between them. The CDR3 reads CASSLTGNTIYF. As DNA, the CDR3 is TGTGCCAGCAGCTTGACCGGAAACACCATATATTTT.

V and J are TRBV6-5 and TRBJ1-2; tentatively, D is TRBD1 (5 bases). Looked up from germline, CDR1 is MNHEY and CDR2 is SVGAGI. V was pared by 0 bases and J by 8 bases, with 16 bases between. CDR3 length: 15 residues. The CDR3 DNA is TGTGCCAGCAGTTACTCGCCCAGGGAGAAAGGGGGCTACACCTTC. Its protein product is CASSYSPREKGGYTF.

The rearrangement uses TRBV6-1 and TRBJ1-1; no clear D. The germline V and J ends were trimmed by 0 bases and 0 bases, with 8 bases remaining between them. CDR3 length: 15 residues. CDR1 is MNHNS, CDR2 SASEGT, per germline. CDR3 loop: CASSEARVMNTEAFF. The CDR3 DNA follows: TGTGCCAGCAGTGAAGCAAGGGTCATGAACACTGAAGCTTTCTTT.

This rearrangement joins TRBV24-1 to TRBJ2-7; 12 bases align to TRBD1. Germline trimming cut 0 bases from V and 6 bases from J; bases unmatched to any gene: 8. Germline values: CDR1 KGHDR, CDR2 SFDVKD. CDR3 length: 17 residues. The CDR3 reads CATSDLHPGQGAFEQYF. The CDR3 DNA reads TGTGCCACCAGTGATTTGCATCCGGGACAGGGGGCTTTCGAGCAGTACTTC.

The chain employs TRBV28 and TRBJ2-2, with D unresolved. Germline CDR1 and CDR2: MDHEN and SYDVKM. There are 16 residues in the CDR3. V lost 8 bases to trimming and J lost 3 bases, with 19 bases between them. This CDR3 reads CASLPSGVRYTGELFF. In DNA, the CDR3 is TGTGCCAGCCTACCCAGTGGGGTTAGGTACACCGGGGAGCTGTTTTTT.

V gene TRBV5-8 combines with J gene TRBJ2-7; D might be TRBD1 (6 bases). V was cut by 5 bases and J by 6 bases, with 24 bases left in between. The germline V gene encodes CDR1 SGHTS and CDR2 YDEGEE. This CDR3 is built from 16 residues. The CDR3 loop reads CASRGDPGTRWGEQYF. In DNA form, the CDR3 reads TGTGCCAGCAGGGGCGACCCCGGGACACGATGGGGCGAGCAGTACTTC.

This chain connects TRBV19 to TRBJ2-7; possible D gene TRBD2, 5 bases. The CDR3 spans 15 residues. Trimming shortened V by 5 bases and J by 1 base, and 15 bases separated the two germline ends. The germline gives CDR1 LNHDA, CDR2 SQIVND (reference sequence). In DNA form, the CDR3 reads TGTGCCAGTAGTCCCCGGACGGGGTTGTCCTACGAGCAGTACTTC. Translating it yields CASSPRTGLSYEQYF.

The chain couples TRBV20-1 to TRBJ1-2, with D possibly being TRBD1 (6 bases). V lost 6 bases and J lost 4, with 9 bases in between. CDR1 is DFQATT and CDR2 is SNEGSKA in the germline V gene (reference sequence). The CDR3 is 11 residues long. For the CDR3, the DNA is TGCAGTGCCTTGGACAGCTATGGCTACACCTTC. Its protein product is CSALDSYGYTF.

This rearrangement joins TRBV29-1 to TRBJ1-1; no definite D call. V was cut by 5 bases and J by 11 bases, with 21 bases left in between. Germline V CDR1 and CDR2: SQVTM, ANQGSEA. The CDR3 length is 13 residues. CDR3 in amino acids: CSVTPLAGILAFF. The CDR3 DNA follows: TGCAGCGTTACGCCTTTGGCAGGTATTTTGGCTTTCTTT.

The chain couples TRBV6-5 to TRBJ1-1, with no clear D. The CDR3 contains 15 residues. Germline-derived CDR1 and CDR2 are MNHEY and SVGAGI. V was trimmed by 0 bases and J by 3 bases, leaving 11 bases between them. The CDR3 bases are TGTGCCAGCAGTTACTCGCAGCTTAGGGACACTGAAGCTTTCTTT. Its translation is CASSYSQLRDTEAFF.

This chain joins TRBV28 and TRBJ2-1; TRBD1 might be the D (6 bases). The V end was cut by 5 bases, the J end by 6 bases, with 17 bases between. CDR3 size: 15 residues. The germline V gene has CDR1 MDHEN and CDR2 SYDVKM. As DNA, the CDR3 is TGTGCCAGCAGTCCCCCACAGGGTTCCCTCAATGAGCAGTTCTTC. Protein product: CASSPPQGSLNEQFF.

The chain employs TRBV4-1 and TRBJ2-2; 13 nucleotides match TRBD2. J lost 7 bases, V lost 0 bases, and 5 bases had no gene match. The germline V gene has CDR1 MGHRA and CDR2 YSYEKL. This CDR3 contains 17 residues. The DNA for the CDR3 is TGCGCCAGCAGCCAAGACGGACTAGCGGGAGCGGTCGGGGAGCTGTTTTTT. It is translated as CASSQDGLAGAVGELFF.

The V call is TRBV18, the J call TRBJ1-1; D is unclear. The CDR3 extends over 13 amino acids. The germline gives CDR1 KGHSH, CDR2 LQKENI. Trimming removed 3 bases from V and 4 bases from J, with 9 bases in between. CDR3 coding DNA: TGTGCCAGCTCACCCTCAGAGAGCACTGAAGCTTTCTTT. It encodes CASSPSESTEAFF.

Only a few counts were recorded for this clone. The chain joins TRBV28 to TRBJ2-5; TRBD2 matches at 8 bases. Germline V gene data show CDR1 as MDHEN and CDR2 as SYDVKM. V lost 4 bases and J lost 0; bases outside the gene matches: 1. The CDR3 loop spans 14 amino acids. DNA for the CDR3: TGTGCCAGCAGTTCTAGCGGGTACCAAGAGACCCAGTACTTC. It is translated as CASSSSGYQETQYF. Drawing the rest from reference TRBV28 and TRBJ2-5, the complete variable domain is DVKVTQSSRYLVKRTGEKVFLECVQDMDHENMFWYRQDPGLGLRLIYFSYDVKMKEKGDIPEGYSVSREKKERFSLILESASTNQTSMYLCASSSSGYQETQYFGPGTRLLVL.